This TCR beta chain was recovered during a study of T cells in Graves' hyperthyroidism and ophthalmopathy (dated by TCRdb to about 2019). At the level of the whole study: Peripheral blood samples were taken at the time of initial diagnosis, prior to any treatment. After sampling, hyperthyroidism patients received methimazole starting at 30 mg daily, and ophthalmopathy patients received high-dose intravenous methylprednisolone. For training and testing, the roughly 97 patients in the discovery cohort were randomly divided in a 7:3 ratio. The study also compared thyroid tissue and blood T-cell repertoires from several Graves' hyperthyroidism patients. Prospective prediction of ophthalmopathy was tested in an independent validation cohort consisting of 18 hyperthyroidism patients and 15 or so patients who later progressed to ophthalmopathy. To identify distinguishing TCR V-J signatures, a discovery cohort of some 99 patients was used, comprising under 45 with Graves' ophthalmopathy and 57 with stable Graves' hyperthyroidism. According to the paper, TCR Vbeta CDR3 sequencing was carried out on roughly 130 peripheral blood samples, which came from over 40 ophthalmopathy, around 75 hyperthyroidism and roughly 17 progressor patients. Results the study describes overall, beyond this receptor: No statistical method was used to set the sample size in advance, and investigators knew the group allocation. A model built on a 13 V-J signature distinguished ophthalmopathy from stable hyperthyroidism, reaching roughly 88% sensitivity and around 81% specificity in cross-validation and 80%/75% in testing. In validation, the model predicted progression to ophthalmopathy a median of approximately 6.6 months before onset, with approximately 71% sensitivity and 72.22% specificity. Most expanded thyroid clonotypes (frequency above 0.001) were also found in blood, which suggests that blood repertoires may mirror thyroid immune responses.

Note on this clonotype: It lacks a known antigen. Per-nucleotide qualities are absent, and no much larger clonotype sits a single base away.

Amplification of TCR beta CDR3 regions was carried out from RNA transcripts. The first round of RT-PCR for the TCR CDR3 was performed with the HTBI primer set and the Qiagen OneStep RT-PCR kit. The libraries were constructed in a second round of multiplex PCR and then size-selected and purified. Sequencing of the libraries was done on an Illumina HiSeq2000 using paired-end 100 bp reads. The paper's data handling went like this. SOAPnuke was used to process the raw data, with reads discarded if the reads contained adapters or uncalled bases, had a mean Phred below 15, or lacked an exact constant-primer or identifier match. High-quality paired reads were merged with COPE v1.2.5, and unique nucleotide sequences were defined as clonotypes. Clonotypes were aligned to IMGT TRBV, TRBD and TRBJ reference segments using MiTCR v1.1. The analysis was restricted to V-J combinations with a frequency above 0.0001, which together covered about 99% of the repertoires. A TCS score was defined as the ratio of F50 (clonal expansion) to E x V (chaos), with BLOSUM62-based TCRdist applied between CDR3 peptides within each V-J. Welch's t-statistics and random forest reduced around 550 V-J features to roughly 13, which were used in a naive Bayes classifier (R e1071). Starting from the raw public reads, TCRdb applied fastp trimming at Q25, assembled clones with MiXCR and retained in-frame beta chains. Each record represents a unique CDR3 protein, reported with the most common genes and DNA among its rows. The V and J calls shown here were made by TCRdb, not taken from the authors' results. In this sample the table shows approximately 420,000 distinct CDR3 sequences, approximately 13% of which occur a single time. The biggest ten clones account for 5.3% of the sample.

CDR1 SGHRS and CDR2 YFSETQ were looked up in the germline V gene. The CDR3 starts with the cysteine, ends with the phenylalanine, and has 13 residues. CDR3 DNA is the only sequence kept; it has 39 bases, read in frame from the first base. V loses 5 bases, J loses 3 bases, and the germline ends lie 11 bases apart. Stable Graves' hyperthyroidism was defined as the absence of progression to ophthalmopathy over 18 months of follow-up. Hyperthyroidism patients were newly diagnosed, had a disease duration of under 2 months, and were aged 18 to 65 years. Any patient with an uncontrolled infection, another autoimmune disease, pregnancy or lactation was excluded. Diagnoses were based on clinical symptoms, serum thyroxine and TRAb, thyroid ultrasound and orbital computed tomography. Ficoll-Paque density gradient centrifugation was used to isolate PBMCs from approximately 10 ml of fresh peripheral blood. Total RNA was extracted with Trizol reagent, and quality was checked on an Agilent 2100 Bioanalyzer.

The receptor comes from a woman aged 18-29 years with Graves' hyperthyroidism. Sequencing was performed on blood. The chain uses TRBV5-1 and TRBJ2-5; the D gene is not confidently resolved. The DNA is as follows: TGCGCCAGCAGACTGGGGTGGGAAGAGACCCAGTACTTC. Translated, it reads CASRLGWEETQYF.